The 16 T cell receptor beta chains given below trace back to one sample, sequenced in a study of cytomegalovirus exposure and HLA in healthy donors. Both 60 Vbeta primers and 13 Jbeta primers went into the PCR. Libraries were prepared by immunoSEQ multiplex PCR; TCRdb keeps only in-frame clonotypes and omits some of them. The table has more than 80,000 clones, under 75% seen once. The sequencing input was PBMCs. All receptors come from a human donor in good health.

This chain joins TRBV21-1 and TRBJ1-4. TRBV21-1 is described as a pseudogene. The CDR3 contains 18 residues. CDR3 nucleotides: TGTGCCAGCAAAGGGTATGTAACGGAGGTTACAACTAATGAAAAACTGTTTTTT. Amino acid sequence: CASKGYVTEVTTNEKLFF.

This clone was observed once. This chain uses TRBV7-2 with TRBJ1-4, with 12 bases identical to TRBD1. Per germline, CDR1 SGHTA and CDR2 FQGNSA. V was pared by 5 bases and J by 8 bases, with 6 bases of the junction left unmatched. The CDR3 spans 15 residues. Here the CDR3 reads CASSPWDRGQEKLFF. DNA for the CDR3: TGTGCCAGCAGCCCATGGGACAGGGGGCAGGAAAAACTGTTTTTT.

V gene TRBV6-8 combines with J gene TRBJ2-7, with D perhaps TRBD1 (6 bases). This CDR3 region has 13 residues. Germline V lookup: CDR1 MNHGY, CDR2 SAAAGT. V lost 6 bases and J 2 bases, leaving 11 bases between the germline ends. This chain's CDR3 is CASSPGQPYEQYF. CDR3 in DNA: TGTGCCAGCAGCCCCGGACAGCCCTACGAGCAGTACTTC.

The chain uses TRBV18 and TRBJ2-2; D is unresolved. V gave up 2 bases and J gave up 5 bases, with 18 bases separating them. This CDR3 is built from 17 residues. The germline CDR1 and CDR2 sequences are KGHSH and LQKENI. Here the CDR3 reads CASSPGSGLLRTGELFF. The CDR3 DNA follows: TGTGCCAGCTCACCAGGAAGTGGGCTTTTACGAACCGGGGAGCTGTTTTTT.

This clone was counted only a few times. The chain couples TRBV6-5 to TRBJ1-1; 8 positions agree with TRBD1. Germline CDR1 MNHEY, CDR2 SVGAGI. The CDR3 covers 15 residues. Trimming took 5 bases from V and 0 from J; bases not matched to a gene: 5. The CDR3 coding sequence is TGTGCCAGCAGTCGGACAGGGTCTATGAACACTGAAGCTTTCTTT. Its translation is CASSRTGSMNTEAFF.

This chain connects TRBV12-2 to TRBJ1-2; TRBD1, the table's D call, lacks a check against the DNA. TRBV12-2 corresponds to a pseudogene. CDR3 length equals 14 residues. The CDR3 nucleotides read TGTGCAAGTCGCTGGCAGGCGACAGGTTATGGCTACACCTTC. As protein: CASRWQATGYGYTF.

This chain joins TRBV5-5 and TRBJ2-7, with TRBD1 identical over 9 bases. This CDR3 is 14 amino acids long. J was trimmed by 6 bases and V by 4 bases; bases with no gene match: 8. Germline V gene lookup returns CDR1 SGHKS and CDR2 YYEKEE (reference sequence). CDR3 amino acids: CASSVGQGRGEQYF. In DNA form, the CDR3 reads TGTGCCAGCAGCGTGGGACAGGGCCGCGGCGAGCAGTACTTC.

The chain recombines TRBV7-2 with TRBJ1-5, with D possibly TRBD1 on 5 matching bases. V lost 5 bases, J lost 2 bases, and 16 bases lay in between. This CDR3 has 16 amino acids. Germline CDR1 SGHTA, CDR2 FQGNSA. The CDR3 region has the DNA TGTGCCAGCAGCGCCGACATCGGGGGTCGCAATCAGCCCCAGCATTTT. Its protein product is CASSADIGGRNQPQHF.

The chain links TRBV14 to TRBJ2-7, with 7 bases matching TRBD2. The V gene's germline CDR1 is SGHDN and CDR2 FVKESK. V shed 1 base and J 3 bases; nucleotides not matched to a gene: 12. This CDR3 has 17 amino acids. CDR3 DNA: TGTGCCAGCAGCCAAGGGGTTTTGCGGGGAGGGGACTACGAGCAGTACTTC. This translates into CASSQGVLRGGDYEQYF. The full variable domain, in which reference TRBV14 and TRBJ2-7 provide the parts outside the CDR3, is EAGVTQFPSHSVIEKGQTVTLRCDPISGHDNLYWYRRVMGKEIKFLLHFVKESKQDESGMPNNRFLAERTGGTYSTLKVQPAELEDSGVYFCASSQGVLRGGDYEQYFGPGTRLTVT.

The rearrangement uses TRBV7-2 and TRBJ1-5; TRBD1 matches 8 bases. Germline loops: CDR1 SGHTA, CDR2 FQGNSA. V shed 0 bases, J shed 3 bases, and the junction held 4 bases outside the gene matches. CDR3 size: 16 residues. CDR3 loop: CASSLADRALNQPQHF. CDR3 sequence (DNA): TGTGCCAGCAGCTTAGCGGACAGGGCCCTCAATCAGCCCCAGCATTTT.

The V and J genes are TRBV7-8 and TRBJ1-2; 10 bases match TRBD1. The ends lost 2 bases at V and 3 bases at J; junction bases unmatched: 9. There are 17 residues in the CDR3. Germline CDR1 and CDR2: SGHVS and FQNEAQ. CDR3 in amino acids: CASSLPWTGGRDYGYTF. The CDR3 nucleotides read TGTGCCAGCAGCTTACCTTGGACAGGGGGAAGGGACTATGGCTACACCTTC.

The chain combines TRBV2 with TRBJ2-7, with TRBD2 as a possible D gene (5 bases). Germline loops: CDR1 SNHLY, CDR2 FYNNEI. CDR3 length: 14 residues. V lost 2 bases and J 6 bases, leaving 14 bases between the germline ends. CDR3 loop: CASSEWQSSGEQYF. In DNA, the CDR3 is TGTGCCAGCAGTGAATGGCAATCCAGCGGCGAGCAGTACTTC. Together with reference TRBV2 and TRBJ2-7, the CDR3 gives the full variable domain: EPEVTQTPSHQVTQMGQEVILRCVPISNHLYFYWYRQILGQKVEFLVSFYNNEISEKSEIFDDQFSVERPDGSNFTLKIRSTKLEDSAMYFCASSEWQSSGEQYFGPGTRLTVT.

V usage is TRBV7-2 and J usage is TRBJ2-5; 7 bases agree with TRBD1. Per the germline V gene, CDR1 is SGHTA and CDR2 is FQGNSA. The V segment lost 1 base and the J segment 1 base; nucleotides outside the gene matches: 3. CDR3 length equals 15 residues. The DNA for the CDR3 is TGTGCCAGCAGCTTAGGTGGGACAGTCCAAGAGACCCAGTACTTC. Its translation: CASSLGGTVQETQYF.

V usage is TRBV19 and J usage is TRBJ1-4, with D perhaps matching TRBD1 (5 bases). This CDR3 is 14 amino acids long. Germline lookup yields CDR1 LNHDA and CDR2 SQIVND (reference sequence). Between the trimmed V and J ends, which lost 7 bases and 10 bases, there was a span of 19 bases. The CDR3 DNA reads as TGTGCCAGTATCCCGGGCGGGTCGGGGGGAAAACTGTTTTTT. Amino acid sequence: CASIPGGSGGKLFF.

Here the CDR3 reads CASSRRDSGANVLTF. CDR3 nucleotide sequence: TGTGCCAGCAGCCGACGGGACTCGGGGGCCAACGTCCTGACTTTC. This chain links TRBV4-2 with TRBJ2-6; D might be TRBD2 (6 bases). The V end was cut by 4 bases, the J end by 4 bases, with 11 bases between. Germline lookup yields CDR1 LGHNA and CDR2 YNFKEQ. This CDR3 has 15 residues.

The genes are TRBV5-4 and TRBJ1-1; tentative D call: TRBD1 (6 bases). From germline, CDR1 is SGHNT and CDR2 YYREEE (reference sequence). This CDR3 has 16 amino acids. V was trimmed by 0 bases and J by 5 bases, leaving 17 bases between them. The CDR3 reads CASSLAQGGARTEAFF. The CDR3 bases are TGTGCCAGCAGCTTGGCCCAAGGGGGGGCGAGAACTGAAGCTTTCTTT.